The clone carrying this T cell receptor (beta chain) was seen just once. The sample comes from a study of blood T cell repertoires in COVID-19. Study-level information: The samples span acute and convalescent COVID-19 from the United States, Italy and Spain. Sample material is recorded as cDNA or gDNA derived from T cells, B-cell-depleted T cells, or PBMCs.

Original processing methods: Reference gene primer amplification gave estimated nucleated cell counts. The protocol was immunoSEQ multiplex PCR, while the TCRdb copy is restricted to in-frame clones and leaves out a portion. V and J calls and clone size are given by that table; D and trimming were obtained from the DNA. The table records tens of thousands of clones, 88% of them present only once. The V segment lost 4 bases and the J segment 1 base; nucleotides outside the gene matches: 5. The CDR3 consists of 15 residues. Germline CDR1 is KGHSH and CDR2 is LQKENI. The gene calls are TRBV18 and TRBJ2-5, with TRBD1 matching 8 bases. What was sequenced was peripheral blood. The TCR comes from a man aged 50 to 59 with active COVID-19. The CDR3 DNA reads TGTGCCAGCTCACGTGACAGGGGTTCCCAAGAGACCCAGTACTTC. This codes for CASSRDRGSQETQYF.